This entry lists 26 T cell receptor beta chains sequenced from one sample in a study of regulatory T cells in long-lasting Graves disease. Sequencing libraries for TCR beta were prepared with iRepertoire HTBI primers and Arm-PCR of CDR3 regions. TCRdb re-derived calls from the multiplex PCR reads in MiXCR, one entry per CDR3 protein. The data hold about 240,000 distinct CDR3 sequences, with 20% observed a single time. Time point defined: newly diagnosed GD, antithyroid drugs for less than 3 months. PBMCs were the source of the RNA used for TCR sequencing. The sequenced sample was peripheral blood mononuclear cells (PBMCs), obtained at new diagnosis, from a patient treated with antithyroid drugs. The receptor source for this set is a female donor with Graves disease.

This clonotype appeared many times. This chain joins TRBV3-1 and TRBJ1-2; D not certain. The CDR3 is 15 amino acids. Germline CDR1 is LGHDT and CDR2 is YNNKEL (reference sequence). V lost 3 bases, J lost 8 bases, and 19 bases lay in between. CDR3 DNA: TGTGCCAGCAGCCATTTGGACGCGGATCGGCTAGGCTACACCTTC. Residues: CASSHLDADRLGYTF.

There are many counts of this clonotype. The rearrangement links TRBV11-2 to TRBJ2-7; TRBD1 aligns across 8 bases. J lost 2 bases, V lost 5 bases, and 11 bases had no gene match. CDR3 length: 16 amino acids. The germline V gene has CDR1 SGHAT and CDR2 FQNNGV. The CDR3, as DNA: TGTGCCAGCAGCAGCCGGACAGGGCTTAGTCCCTACGAGCAGTACTTC. It is translated as CASSSRTGLSPYEQYF. Combining the CDR3 with reference TRBV11-2 and TRBJ2-7 gives the whole variable domain EAGVAQSPRYKIIEKRQSVAFWCNPISGHATLYWYQQILGQGPKLLIQFQNNGVVDDSQLPKDRFSAERLKGVDSTLKIQPAKLEDSAVYLCASSSRTGLSPYEQYFGPGTRLTVT.

Turning to this clonotype: A read error may be the cause here, since a much bigger clone is one base away. The chain uses TRBV6-2 or TRBV6-3 and TRBJ1-5; no definite D call. The CDR3 contains 14 residues. V lost 11 bases and J lost 10, with 24 bases in between. Germline V CDR1 and CDR2: MNHEY, SVGEGT. The CDR3 spells CAGWEAGGISPQHF. The CDR3 DNA follows: TGTGCCGGCTGGGAGGCTGGAGGCATCAGCCCCCAGCATTTT.

The chain couples TRBV6-1 to TRBJ2-2; 8 positions match TRBD2. Germline V gives CDR1 MNHNS, CDR2 SASEGT. Trimming at V came to 2 bases and at J to 3 bases, leaving 14 bases not matched to a gene. The CDR3 length is 19 residues. The CDR3 spells CASSEFGVVAGSYTGELFF. For the CDR3, the DNA is TGTGCCAGCAGTGAATTCGGTGTGGTAGCGGGAAGCTACACCGGGGAGCTGTTTTTT.

In its sample, this clonotype was seen many times. The chain links TRBV15 to TRBJ1-5; possibly TRBD1 for D (6 bases). Trimming removed 0 bases from V and 4 bases from J, with 13 bases in between. The length of the CDR3 is 16 residues. Germline V lookup: CDR1 LNHNV, CDR2 YYDKDF (reference sequence). The CDR3 coding sequence is TGTGCCACCAGCAGAGACAGGGGAAGTCGGAATCAGCCCCAGCATTTT. Translated, it gives CATSRDRGSRNQPQHF.

This clonotype was recorded many times. CDR3 DNA: TGTGCCAGCCGGACAGGCTCAAATGAGCAGTTCTTC. Translation: CASRTGSNEQFF. The chain combines TRBV6-2 or TRBV6-3 with TRBJ2-1, with TRBD1 identical over 7 bases. This CDR3 comprises 12 residues. Germline loops: CDR1 MNHEY, CDR2 SVGEGT. V was clipped by 8 bases and J by 7 bases; unmatched bases: 5.

This clonotype was recorded many times. The J gene is TRBJ2-3, the V gene TRBV7-6, with D unresolved. The V gene's germline CDR1 is SGHVS and CDR2 FNYEAQ. V was clipped by 2 bases and J by 1 base, with 7 bases between them. The CDR3 sequence is 14 residues long. The CDR3 reads CASSLRVGTDTQYF. DNA of the CDR3: TGTGCCAGCAGCTTACGTGTGGGCACAGATACGCAGTATTTT.

The V and J genes are TRBV20-1 and TRBJ2-6; 7 nucleotides agree with TRBD1. V shed 6 bases and J 1 base; nucleotides not matched to a gene: 9. Germline CDR1 DFQATT, CDR2 SNEGSKA (reference sequence). This CDR3 region has 16 residues. DNA for the CDR3: TGCAGTGCCGTGAGACAGGGCTTATCTGGGGCCAACGTCCTGACTTTC. Protein product: CSAVRQGLSGANVLTF.

Remarks on this clonotype: The conserved final phenylalanine or tryptophan is absent from the CDR3, which likely points to a read error. V is TRBV28 and J is TRBJ2-5; TRBD2 might be the D (5 bases). Germline V gives CDR1 MDHEN, CDR2 SYDVKM. Trimming took off 9 bases at V and 5 bases at J, with 13 bases between the two ends. This CDR3 contains 12 residues. In nucleotides, the CDR3 is TGTGCCAGTAGGAGCGGAGGTGAGACCCAGTACTCC. Its translation: CASRSGGETQYS.

This clonotype appeared many times. This chain links TRBV7-2 with TRBJ2-3, with TRBD2 identical over 10 bases. With V trimmed by 2 bases and J by 2 bases, 7 bases remained unmatched. The CDR3 runs 17 residues. Germline CDR1 SGHTA, CDR2 FQGNSA. CDR3 nucleotide sequence: TGTGCCAGCAGCTTAACTAGCGGGGCCCGCATCACAGATACGCAGTATTTT. Translation gives CASSLTSGARITDTQYF.

This clonotype showed up many times. The chain combines TRBV28 with TRBJ1-6, with D hard to call. The germline gives CDR1 MDHEN, CDR2 SYDVKM. With 3 bases removed from V and 10 bases from J, the gap between germline ends came to 7 bases. CDR3 length: 12 residues. CDR3 DNA sequence: TGTGCCAGCAGTTTCCAGAACTCACCCCTCCACTTT. It encodes CASSFQNSPLHF.

Ten or more counts support this clonotype. The rearrangement uses TRBV11-2 and TRBJ2-5; 7 bases fit TRBD2. In germline, CDR1 is SGHAT, CDR2 FQNNGV. With V trimmed by 0 bases and J by 7 bases, 14 bases remained unmatched. The CDR3 length is 17 residues. The CDR3 spells CASSLDFAGTSVGTQYF. The CDR3 nucleotides are TGTGCCAGCAGCTTAGATTTCGCGGGCACTAGCGTGGGGACCCAGTACTTC. The full variable domain, rest sourced from reference TRBV11-2 and TRBJ2-5, is EAGVAQSPRYKIIEKRQSVAFWCNPISGHATLYWYQQILGQGPKLLIQFQNNGVVDDSQLPKDRFSAERLKGVDSTLKIQPAKLEDSAVYLCASSLDFAGTSVGTQYFGPGTRLLVL.

This clonotype has ten or more counts. CDR3 sequence reads: CASSAAWGSNTGELFF. The CDR3 DNA is TGTGCCAGCAGCGCCGCATGGGGCTCCAACACCGGGGAGCTGTTTTTT. The V and J genes are TRBV11-2 and TRBJ2-2; possible D gene TRBD1, 5 bases. The V gene lost 5 bases and the J gene lost 2 bases, with 15 bases spanning the gap. CDR3 size: 16 residues. The germline V gene encodes CDR1 SGHAT and CDR2 FQNNGV.

Note on this clonotype: A read error may account for a junction end that differs from germline. The chain recombines TRBV12-5 with TRBJ2-2, with TRBD2 matching 9 bases. CDR3 length: 18 residues. The germline V gene has CDR1 LGHNT and CDR2 FRNRAP. The DNA of the CDR3 is TGTGCTAGTAGTTTCCATCTAAGCGGGAGGACAAACACCGGGGAGCTGTTTTTT. Translated, it gives CASSFHLSGRTNTGELFF.

This chain links TRBV4-3 with TRBJ1-2; D is possibly TRBD1 (5 bases). Germline lookup yields CDR1 LGHNA and CDR2 YSLEER. The CDR3 totals 15 residues. Between the trimmed V and J ends, which lost 1 base and 4 bases, there was a span of 13 bases. The CDR3, as DNA: TGCGCCAGCAGCCAAGTGGTTGGGGGAGCCTATGGCTACACCTTC. The encoded protein is CASSQVVGGAYGYTF.

This clonotype was counted only a few times. The genes are TRBV9 and TRBJ1-4, with 7 bases identical to TRBD1. CDR3 length: 15 residues. V shed 0 bases, J shed 8 bases, and the junction held 7 bases outside the gene matches. From germline, CDR1 is SGDLS and CDR2 YYNGEE. CDR3 in DNA: TGTGCCAGCAGCGTAGGTGGACGGGGACAGGAAAAACTGTTTTTT. It specifies CASSVGGRGQEKLFF. Full variable domain (missing parts from reference TRBV9 and TRBJ1-4): DSGVTQTPKHLITATGQRVTLRCSPRSGDLSVYWYQQSLDQGLQFLIQYYNGEERAKGNILERFSAQQFPDLHSELNLSSLELGDSALYFCASSVGGRGQEKLFFGSGTQLSVL.

Many counts were recorded for this clonotype. The junction departs from the called germline gene at one end, perhaps through a read error. The V and J genes are TRBV7-2 and TRBJ1-1; D gene ambiguous. This CDR3 has 14 amino acids. Germline CDR1 and CDR2: SGHTA and FQGNSA. CDR3 DNA: TGCGCCAGCAGCCAAGGCCCCCAGTCCACTGAAGCTTTCTTT. The encoded protein is CASSQGPQSTEAFF.

This clonotype showed up just a few times. This chain joins TRBV20-1 and TRBJ1-5, with TRBD1 as a possible D gene (5 bases). Trimming left V 5 bases short and J 7 bases short, with 12 bases between. Per germline, CDR1 DFQATT and CDR2 SNEGSKA (reference sequence). This CDR3 has 12 residues. CDR3: CSAYRGDQPQHF. The CDR3 nucleotides are TGCAGTGCTTACCGCGGGGACCAGCCCCAGCATTTT.

This clonotype was detected ten times or more. V gene TRBV11-2 combines with J gene TRBJ2-5, with TRBD2 matching 14 bases. After removal of 4 bases from V and 7 bases from J, the junction contained 5 bases not matched to a gene. Germline values: CDR1 SGHAT, CDR2 FQNNGV. This CDR3 spans 15 amino acids. DNA of the CDR3: TGTGCCAGCAGCTCCCCCGGACTAGCGGGAGGGACCCAGTACTTC. Its translation: CASSSPGLAGGTQYF.

Regarding this clonotype: Only one base separates this from a far larger clonotype, so it likely reflects a read error. The J gene is TRBJ2-1, the V gene TRBV28; D is undetermined. Judging by the DNA end, TRBJ2-5 fits better; the J call may be wrong. CDR3 length: 14 amino acids. Germline V gene lookup returns CDR1 MDHEN and CDR2 SYDVKM. Here the CDR3 DNA reads TGTGCCAGCAGTGTCCAACCAGGCGCGAAGACCCAGTACTTC. It specifies CASSVQPGAKTQYF.

This clonotype came up many times. V and J are TRBV20-1 and TRBJ2-2; D call uncertain. Germline CDR1 is DFQATT and CDR2 is SNEGSKA (reference sequence). The length of the CDR3 is 12 residues. The V end was cut by 5 bases, the J end by 1 base, with 5 bases between. The CDR3 DNA reads TGCAGTGCTCAGCTGAACACCGGGGAGCTGTTTTTT. It specifies CSAQLNTGELFF.

The J gene is TRBJ2-7, the V gene TRBV9; weak D call: TRBD2 (7 bases). The V and J ends lost 3 bases and 5 bases respectively, with 21 bases between them. The CDR3 loop spans 16 amino acids. Germline loops: CDR1 SGDLS, CDR2 YYNGEE. The CDR3 sequence is CASSGGGGALVHEQYF. DNA for the CDR3: TGTGCCAGCAGCGGGGGGGGGGGGGCCTTAGTCCACGAGCAGTACTTC.

This clonotype was counted ten times or more. The rearrangement uses TRBV12-3 or TRBV12-4 and TRBJ1-2, with TRBD1 as a possible D gene (5 bases). Trimming pared 2 bases from V and 4 bases from J, leaving 14 bases between. The CDR3 loop spans 15 amino acids. CDR3 nucleotide sequence: TGTGCCAGCAGTTTAAGGGCAGGGACGTTCTATGGCTACACCTTC. This codes for CASSLRAGTFYGYTF.

This clonotype was seen repeatedly, ten times or more. The rearrangement joins TRBV7-2 to TRBJ2-3; no firm D call. Germline V gene data show CDR1 as SGHTA and CDR2 as FQGNSA. The CDR3 runs 13 residues. V was clipped by 4 bases and J by 3 bases, with 8 bases between them. CDR3 bases: TGTGCCAGCAGCTCCCTTCAGACAGATACGCAGTATTTT. As protein: CASSSLQTDTQYF.

This clonotype has ten or more counts. J is TRBJ2-5 and V is TRBV12-3 or TRBV12-4; tentatively, D is TRBD1 (6 bases). This CDR3 comprises 15 residues. V was shortened by 6 bases and J by 4 bases, with 18 bases between the two germline ends. This chain's CDR3 is CASSSLQGWAETQYF. The CDR3 nucleotides are TGTGCCAGCAGCTCTTTACAGGGTTGGGCAGAGACCCAGTACTTC.

In this sample, this clonotype turned up many times. V gene TRBV20-1 combines with J gene TRBJ2-1, with 8 nucleotides matching TRBD2. V lost 2 bases and J lost 4; bases outside the gene matches: 4. This CDR3 is 14 amino acids long. CDR1 is DFQATT and CDR2 is SNEGSKA in the germline V gene (reference sequence). The CDR3 sequence: CSARSSGVYNEQFF. The DNA of the CDR3 is TGCAGTGCTAGAAGTAGCGGGGTTTACAATGAGCAGTTCTTC.